This T cell receptor beta chain was sequenced during a study of blood T cell repertoires in COVID-19. Overall study context: COVID-19 samples, acute and convalescent, were from the United States, Italy and Spain. PBMCs, B-cell-depleted T cells, or T cells provided the cDNA or gDNA that made up the material.

The CDR3 spans 14 residues. The ends were cut back, 2 bases at V and 2 bases at J, with 6 bases in the middle. CDR1 is ENHRY, CDR2 SYGVKD, per germline. Original processing methods: Reference gene primer amplification yielded estimated nucleated cell counts. Generated by immunoSEQ multiplex PCR, the TCRdb table keeps only in-frame clones and is missing some. The DNA was the basis for D and trimming; V, J and clone size are from that table. This repertoire shows a few hundred thousand clones, roughly 90% found once; its top ten account for 6.4%. The sequence derives from a young man who had recovered from COVID-19. The V and J genes are TRBV10-3 and TRBJ2-2; a weak D match, TRBD1 (5 bases). Sample: peripheral blood. This chain's CDR3 is CAISEDSNTGELFF. CDR3 DNA sequence: TGTGCCATCAGTGAGGACAGTAACACCGGGGAGCTGTTTTTT.